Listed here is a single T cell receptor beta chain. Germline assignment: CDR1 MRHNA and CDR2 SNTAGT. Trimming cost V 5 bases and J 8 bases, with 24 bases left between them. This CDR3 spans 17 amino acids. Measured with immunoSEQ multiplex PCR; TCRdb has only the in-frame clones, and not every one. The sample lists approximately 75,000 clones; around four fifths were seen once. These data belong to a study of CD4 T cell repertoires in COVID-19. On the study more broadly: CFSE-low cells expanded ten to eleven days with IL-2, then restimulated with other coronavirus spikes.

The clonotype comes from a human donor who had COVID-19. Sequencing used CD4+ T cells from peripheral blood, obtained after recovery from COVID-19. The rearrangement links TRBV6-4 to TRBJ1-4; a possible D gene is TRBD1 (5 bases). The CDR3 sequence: CASSSVGPRNSREKLFF. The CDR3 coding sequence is TGTGCCAGCAGTTCCGTGGGACCCCGCAACAGCAGGGAAAAACTGTTTTTT.